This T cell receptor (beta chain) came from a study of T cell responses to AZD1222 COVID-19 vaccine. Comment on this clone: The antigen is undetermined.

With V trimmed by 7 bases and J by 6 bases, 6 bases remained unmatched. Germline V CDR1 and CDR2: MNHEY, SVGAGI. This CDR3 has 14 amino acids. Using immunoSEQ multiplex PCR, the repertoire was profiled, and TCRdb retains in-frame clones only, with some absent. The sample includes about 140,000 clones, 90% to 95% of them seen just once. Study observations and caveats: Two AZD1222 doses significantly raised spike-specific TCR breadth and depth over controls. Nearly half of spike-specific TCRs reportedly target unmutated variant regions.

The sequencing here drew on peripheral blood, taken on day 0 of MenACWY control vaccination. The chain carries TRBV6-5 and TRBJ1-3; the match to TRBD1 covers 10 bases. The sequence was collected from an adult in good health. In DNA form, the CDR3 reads TGTGCCAGCAAGAGACAGGGGGCAGAAAACACCATATATTTT. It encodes CASKRQGAENTIYF.